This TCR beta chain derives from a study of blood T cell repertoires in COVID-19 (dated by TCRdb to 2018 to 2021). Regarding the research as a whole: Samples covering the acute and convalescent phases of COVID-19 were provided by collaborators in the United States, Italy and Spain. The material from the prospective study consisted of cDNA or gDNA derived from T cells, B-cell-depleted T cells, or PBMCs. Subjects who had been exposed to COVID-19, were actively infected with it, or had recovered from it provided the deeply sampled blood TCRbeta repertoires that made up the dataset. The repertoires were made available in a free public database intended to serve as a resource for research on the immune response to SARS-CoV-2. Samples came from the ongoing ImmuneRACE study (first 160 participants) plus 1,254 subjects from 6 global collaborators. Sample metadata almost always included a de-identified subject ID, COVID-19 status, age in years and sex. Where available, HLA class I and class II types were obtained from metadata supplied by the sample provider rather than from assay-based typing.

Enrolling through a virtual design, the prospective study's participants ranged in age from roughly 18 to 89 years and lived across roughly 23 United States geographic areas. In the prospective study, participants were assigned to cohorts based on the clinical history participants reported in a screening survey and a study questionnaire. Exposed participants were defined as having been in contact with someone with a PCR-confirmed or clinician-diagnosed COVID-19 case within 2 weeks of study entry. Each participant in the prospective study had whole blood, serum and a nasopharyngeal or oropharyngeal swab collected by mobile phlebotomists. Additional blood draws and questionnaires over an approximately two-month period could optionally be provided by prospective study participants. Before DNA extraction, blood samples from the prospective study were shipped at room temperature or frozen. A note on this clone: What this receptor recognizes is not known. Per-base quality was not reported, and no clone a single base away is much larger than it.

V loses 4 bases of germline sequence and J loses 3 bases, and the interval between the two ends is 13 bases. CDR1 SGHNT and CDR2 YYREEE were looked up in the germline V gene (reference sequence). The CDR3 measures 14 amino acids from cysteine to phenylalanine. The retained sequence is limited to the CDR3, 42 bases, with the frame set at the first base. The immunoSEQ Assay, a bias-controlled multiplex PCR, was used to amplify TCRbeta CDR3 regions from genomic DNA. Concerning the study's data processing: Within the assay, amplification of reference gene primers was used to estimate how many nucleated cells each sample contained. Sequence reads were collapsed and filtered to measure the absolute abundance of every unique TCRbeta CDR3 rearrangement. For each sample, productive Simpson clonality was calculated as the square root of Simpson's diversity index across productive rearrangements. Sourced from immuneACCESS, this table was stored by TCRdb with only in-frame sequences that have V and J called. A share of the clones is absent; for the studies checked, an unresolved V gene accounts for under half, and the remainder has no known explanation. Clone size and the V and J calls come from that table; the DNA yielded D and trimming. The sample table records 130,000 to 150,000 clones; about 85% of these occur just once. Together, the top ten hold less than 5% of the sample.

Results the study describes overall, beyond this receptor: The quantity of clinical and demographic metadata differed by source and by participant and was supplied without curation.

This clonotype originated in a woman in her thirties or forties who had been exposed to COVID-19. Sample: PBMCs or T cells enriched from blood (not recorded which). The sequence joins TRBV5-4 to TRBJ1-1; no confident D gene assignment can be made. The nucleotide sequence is TGTGCCAGCAGCCCTATTGGTCGGGACACTGAAGCTTTCTTT. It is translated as CASSPIGRDTEAFF.